What follows are 19 T cell receptor beta chains derived from one specimen sequenced in a study of cytomegalovirus exposure and HLA in healthy donors. PCR was performed using 60 Vbeta and 13 Jbeta primers. The repertoire was sequenced with immunoSEQ multiplex PCR; TCRdb's copy has only in-frame clones and lacks some. The sample lists 75,000 to 100,000 clones, 7.6% seen once, with about 2.3% in the top ten. Sample: PBMCs. The receptors shown here come from a man in his fifties or sixties in good health and CMV-seronegative.

This clone was recorded a few times. This rearrangement joins TRBV7-6 to TRBJ2-7, with 9 bases fitting TRBD2. Germline assignment: CDR1 SGHVS and CDR2 FNYEAQ. The trim removed 2 bases at V and 3 bases at J, leaving 11 bases unmatched. This CDR3 comprises 17 residues. The CDR3 reads CASSLTRFAGGVYEQYF. The CDR3 DNA sequence: TGTGCCAGCAGCTTAACCCGCTTCGCGGGGGGGGTCTACGAGCAGTACTTC.

In this sample, this clone turned up a few times. The rearrangement links TRBV25-1 to TRBJ1-2; TRBD1 agrees at 12 bases. Germline V lookup: CDR1 MGHDK, CDR2 SYGVNS. The CDR3 runs 16 residues. The V segment lost 0 bases and the J segment 6 bases; nucleotides outside the gene matches: 5. The CDR3 is CASSEYGGQGADGYTF. CDR3 coding DNA: TGTGCCAGCAGTGAATATGGGGGACAGGGGGCGGATGGCTACACCTTC.

The V and J genes are TRBV4-1 and TRBJ2-1, with 10 bases aligning to TRBD2. Germline V gene data show CDR1 as MGHRA and CDR2 as YSYEKL. The CDR3 loop spans 16 amino acids. With V trimmed by 1 base and J by 10 bases, 10 bases remained unmatched. The CDR3 DNA reads as TGCGCCAGCAGCCAAGGCTCCGGGACTAGCGTTCGGGAGCAGTTCTTC. Translating it yields CASSQGSGTSVREQFF.

Ten or more counts support this clone. V is TRBV29-1 and J is TRBJ2-3, with 8 positions matching TRBD1. Germline V gives CDR1 SQVTM, CDR2 ANQGSEA. This CDR3 contains 13 residues. V shed 7 bases and J 6 bases; nucleotides not matched to a gene: 9. Here the CDR3 reads CSAATGGRDTQYF. The CDR3 bases are TGCAGCGCCGCTACAGGGGGAAGGGATACGCAGTATTTT.

This clone was observed a handful of times. The junction departs from germline at one end; a sequencing error may be responsible. This chain uses TRBV27 with TRBJ1-3; D gene uncertain. This CDR3 spans 13 amino acids. Per germline, CDR1 MNHEY and CDR2 SMNVEV (reference sequence). The CDR3 DNA reads TGTGCCAGCAGTTTATTGCCCGGGAACACCACATATTTT. Its protein product is CASSLLPGNTTYF.

V gene TRBV28 combines with J gene TRBJ2-7; 9 bases agree with TRBD1. Germline CDR1 MDHEN, CDR2 SYDVKM. The trim removed 5 bases at V and 6 bases at J, leaving 11 bases unmatched. The CDR3 runs to 15 residues. The CDR3 sequence is CASSPPGTGTSEQYF. In nucleotides, the CDR3 is TGTGCCAGCAGTCCCCCGGGGACAGGGACGAGCGAGCAGTACTTC.

V gene TRBV28 combines with J gene TRBJ1-6; 10 nucleotides match TRBD1. The CDR3 covers 16 residues. Germline V lookup: CDR1 MDHEN, CDR2 SYDVKM. V lost 5 bases to trimming and J lost 7 bases; unmatched junction nucleotides: 8. For the CDR3, the DNA is TGTGCCAGCAGTATTAGACAGGGGGCGCGAAATTCACCCCTCCACTTT. It codes for CASSIRQGARNSPLHF.

This clone occurred a few times. DNA of the CDR3: TGTGCCAGCAGTTTCCCCCTACTAGCGGGGGATCCCGGGGAGCTGTTTTTT. Its protein is CASSFPLLAGDPGELFF. The V gene is TRBV28, the J gene TRBJ2-2, with 11 bases matching TRBD2. The CDR3 consists of 17 residues. Unmatched junction bases numbered 9, after V lost 3 bases and J lost 6 bases. CDR1 is MDHEN and CDR2 is SYDVKM in the germline V gene.

The chain uses TRBV2 and TRBJ2-5; tentatively, D is TRBD1 (5 bases). Germline V CDR1 and CDR2: SNHLY, FYNNEI. The CDR3 extends over 14 amino acids. V was shortened by 2 bases and J by 2 bases, with 9 bases between the two germline ends. Here the CDR3 reads CASSERQPQETQYF. The CDR3, as DNA: TGTGCCAGCAGTGAAAGACAGCCTCAAGAGACCCAGTACTTC. Complete variable domain (other parts from reference TRBV2 and TRBJ2-5): EPEVTQTPSHQVTQMGQEVILRCVPISNHLYFYWYRQILGQKVEFLVSFYNNEISEKSEIFDDQFSVERPDGSNFTLKIRSTKLEDSAMYFCASSERQPQETQYFGPGTRLLVL.

Only a few counts were recorded for this clone. The chain joins TRBV28 to TRBJ1-5; D remains unclear. The CDR3 totals 15 residues. The V and J ends lost 2 bases and 4 bases respectively, with 12 bases between them. From germline, CDR1 is MDHEN and CDR2 SYDVKM. The DNA for the CDR3 is TGTGCCAGCAGTTTAGTCGACTACGGGAATCAGCCCCAGCATTTT. As protein: CASSLVDYGNQPQHF.

V usage is TRBV7-3 and J usage is TRBJ1-1; no reliable D call. Between the trimmed V and J ends, which lost 4 bases and 1 base, there was a span of 7 bases. This CDR3 region has 13 residues. Germline assignment: CDR1 SGHTA and CDR2 FQGTGA. The CDR3 region is CASSSQKNTEAFF. In DNA form, the CDR3 reads TGTGCCAGCAGCTCTCAGAAGAACACTGAAGCTTTCTTT.

This clone has just a few counts. The rearrangement links TRBV5-1 to TRBJ2-2; D is uncertain. The V gene's germline CDR1 is SGHRS and CDR2 YFSETQ. Trimming took 3 bases from V and 6 from J, leaving 6 bases between them. The CDR3 length is 12 residues. The CDR3 is CASSSPSGELFF. CDR3 sequence (DNA): TGCGCCAGCAGCTCTCCCTCCGGGGAGCTGTTTTTT. Together with reference TRBV5-1 and TRBJ2-2, the CDR3 gives the full variable domain: KAGVTQTPRYLIKTRGQQVTLSCSPISGHRSVSWYQQTPGQGLQFLFEYFSETQRNKGNFPGRFSGRQFSNSRSEMNVSTLELGDSALYLCASSSPSGELFFGEGSRLTVL.

In this sample, this clone turned up a few times. The chain employs TRBV29-1 and TRBJ2-3; D unresolved. Per the germline V gene, CDR1 is SQVTM and CDR2 is ANQGSEA. The CDR3 totals 12 residues. Trimming took 1 base from V and 2 from J, leaving 4 bases between them. The chain's CDR3 is CSVEGATDTQYF. DNA for the CDR3: TGCAGCGTTGAAGGCGCCACAGATACGCAGTATTTT.

This clone was seen ten or more times. The chain uses TRBV28 and TRBJ2-2, with D possibly TRBD2 on 5 matching bases. The CDR3 consists of 15 residues. Germline V gene lookup returns CDR1 MDHEN and CDR2 SYDVKM. V was pared by 2 bases and J by 5 bases, with 12 bases between. In DNA form, the CDR3 reads TGTGCCAGCAGTTTAGAACCTACTAGTACCGGGGAGCTGTTTTTT. Its translation is CASSLEPTSTGELFF.

The rearrangement links TRBV4-2 to TRBJ1-6; TRBD1 aligns across 7 bases. Germline V gene data show CDR1 as LGHNA and CDR2 as YNFKEQ. The junction had 13 bases not matched to a gene; V was cut back by 1 base and J by 7 bases. There are 18 residues in the CDR3. The CDR3 here is CASSQGFKAGQKNSPLHF. The CDR3 coding sequence is TGTGCCAGCAGCCAAGGGTTTAAGGCGGGACAGAAGAATTCACCCCTCCACTTT.

This chain links TRBV7-9 with TRBJ2-1; 8 positions match TRBD2. V shed 5 bases, J shed 5 bases, and the junction held 2 bases outside the gene matches. CDR1 is SEHNR and CDR2 is FQNEAQ in the germline V gene (reference sequence). The CDR3 covers 13 residues. In nucleotides, the CDR3 is TGTGCCAGCAGCGGGACTAGGAACAATGAGCAGTTCTTC. Its protein is CASSGTRNNEQFF.

This chain uses TRBV19 with TRBJ1-4; 10 nucleotides align to TRBD1. V shed 4 bases, J shed 5 bases, and the junction held 4 bases outside the gene matches. Germline V CDR1 and CDR2: LNHDA, SQIVND (reference sequence). CDR3 length equals 15 residues. The CDR3 is CASSRPGQGNEKLFF. CDR3 in DNA: TGTGCCAGTAGTAGGCCGGGACAGGGGAATGAAAAACTGTTTTTT.

This clone has only a few counts. The V and J genes are TRBV5-8 and TRBJ2-7; TRBD2 might be the D (5 bases). The CDR3 is 13 residues long. Germline CDR1 reads SGHTS; CDR2 reads YDEGEE. V was trimmed by 1 base and J by 2 bases, leaving 7 bases between them. CDR3 coding DNA: TGTGCCAGCAGCTTGAAGGGAGCCTACGAGCAGTACTTC. Translation gives CASSLKGAYEQYF. Variable domain in full (rest from reference TRBV5-8 and TRBJ2-7): EAGVTQSPTHLIKTRGQQATLRCSPISGHTSVYWYQQALGLGLQFLLWYDEGEERNRGNFPPRFSGRQFPNYSSELNVNALELEDSALYLCASSLKGAYEQYFGPGTRLTVT.

A few counts support this clone. The chain couples TRBV13 to TRBJ1-6, with D perhaps matching TRBD1 (6 bases). The V end lost 3 bases, the J end lost 6 bases, and 15 bases lay between the germline ends. CDR1 is PRHDT and CDR2 is FYEKMQ in the germline V gene (reference sequence). The CDR3 length is 16 residues. CDR3 nucleotides: TGTGCCAGCAGCTTGGAAGTACAGGGATCTAATTCACCCCTCCACTTT. It codes for CASSLEVQGSNSPLHF.